Listed below are T cell receptor beta chains from one sample, sequenced in a study of blood T cell repertoires in COVID-19. The method was immunoSEQ multiplex PCR; TCRdb's version includes in-frame clones alone and lacks a portion of them. Among about 190,000 clones, around nine tenths were seen once, and the ten largest hold about a fifth. Material for sequencing was peripheral blood. Every receptor here comes from a man in his fifties or sixties with active or convalescent COVID-19. Both conserved end residues are part of each CDR3. D genes are given only for firm matches. The listing skips clone size in some rows; elsewhere it reads once, few, many or a size class.

v_call,d_call,j_call,clone_size,cdr3_nt,cdr3_aa
TRBV19,.,TRBJ1-6,.,TGTGCCAGTAGAGTCAGACAGGATTTTTCCTATAATTCACCCCTCCACTTT,CASRVRQDFSYNSPLHF
TRBV7-9,.,TRBJ2-7,few,TGTGCCAGCAGCCCCTTGGCCAACGAGCAGTACTTC,CASSPLANEQYF
TRBV6-5,TRBD1,TRBJ1-1,.,TGTGCCAGCAGCAAGGACAGGGGGCGGAACACTGAAGCTTTCTTT,CASSKDRGRNTEAFF
TRBV12-3/TRBV12-4,.,TRBJ2-3,once,TGTGCCAGCAGTTTAGCGCGCGGTGAAAGAGAGTATTTT,CASSLARGEREYF
TRBV7-9,TRBD1,TRBJ2-5,.,TGTGCCAGCAGCTCACAGGGGGGTAGGGAGACCCAGTACTTC,CASSSQGGRETQYF
TRBV20-1,TRBD1,TRBJ2-7,.,TGCAGTGCTAGTCGTCCGGGACAGGGGTCAAACGAGCAGTACTTC,CSASRPGQGSNEQYF
TRBV7-9,.,TRBJ1-1,.,TGTGCCAGCATGGCCGTGAACACTGAAGCTTTCTTT,CASMAVNTEAFF
TRBV10-3,TRBD2,TRBJ2-3,.,TGTGCCGTGGGACTAGCGGGGTTCACAGATACGCAGTATTTT,CAVGLAGFTDTQYF
TRBV18,TRBD1,TRBJ2-4,.,TGTGCCAGCTCACCACAGGGACAGGGGCTAGCCAAAAACATTCAGTACTTC,CASSPQGQGLAKNIQYF
TRBV7-2,TRBD2,TRBJ2-7,.,TGTGCCAGCAGCTTATCAGCGGGGGGCGGGTACGAGCAGTACTTC,CASSLSAGGGYEQYF
TRBV12-3/TRBV12-4,TRBD1,TRBJ1-6,.,TGTGCCAGCAGTTTGGGACAGGGGTCACCCCTCCACTTT,CASSLGQGSPLHF
TRBV29-1,.,TRBJ2-7,.,TGCAGCGTTGAAGTCCGTGTTCGGGACATATTCTCCTACGAGCAGTACTTC,CSVEVRVRDIFSYEQYF
TRBV5-4,TRBD2,TRBJ2-3,.,TGTGCCAGCAGCCCGTCGGCTAGCGGGGGCCGCACAGATACGCAGTATTTT,CASSPSASGGRTDTQYF
TRBV28,TRBD1,TRBJ1-5,.,TGTGCCAGCAGTTTATGGACAGGGAGTGACAATCAGCCCCAGCATTTT,CASSLWTGSDNQPQHF
TRBV29-1,TRBD1,TRBJ1-5,few,TGCAGCGCCCTAAGATGGGACAGGGGTCGGGCATCCCAGCATTTT,CSALRWDRGRASQHF
TRBV21-1,.,TRBJ1-2,.,TGTGCCAGCAGCAACCCGCCAGGGGGTCCCTATGGCTACACCTTC,CASSNPPGGPYGYTF
TRBV15,.,TRBJ2-1,.,TGTGCCACCAGCAGGGAAGCTACTAGGTTCGGTTTCCACAATGAGCAGTTCTTC,CATSREATRFGFHNEQFF
TRBV10-3,TRBD1,TRBJ1-4,.,TGTGCCATCAGTGATTACAGGGGATCTAATGAAAAACTGTTTTTT,CAISDYRGSNEKLFF
TRBV7-3,.,TRBJ1-1,.,TGTGCCAGCAGCTTTACAGGGTCGACTGAAGCTTTCTTT,CASSFTGSTEAFF
TRBV2,TRBD1,TRBJ1-2,.,TGTGCCAGCAGTACAGGGGTGGCTAACTATGGCTACACCTTC,CASSTGVANYGYTF
TRBV23-1,.,TRBJ2-2,.,TGCGCCAGCAGTCAATCGATAGGGGCAGGGAAGGATGGGGAGCTGTTTTTT,CASSQSIGAGKDGELFF
TRBV29-1,.,TRBJ1-2,.,TGCAGCGTTGGCCCGTCTTCGGGTCCCTATGGCTACACCTTC,CSVGPSSGPYGYTF
TRBV5-5,.,TRBJ1-3,.,TGTGCCAGTGACTTAGGTTCGGGAAACACCATATATTTT,CASDLGSGNTIYF
TRBV5-1,TRBD1,TRBJ1-2,once,TGCGCCAGCAGCTACGGGACAGGGGACTATGGCTACACCTTC,CASSYGTGDYGYTF
TRBV5-4,.,TRBJ2-3,.,TGTGCCAGCAGCTTGGCGGTTAACGGGGTGGGAGCAGATACGCAGTATTTT,CASSLAVNGVGADTQYF
TRBV19,TRBD1,TRBJ2-2,.,TGTGCCACCACGGTGGGACAGGGCGCCGGGGAGCTGTTTTTT,CATTVGQGAGELFF
TRBV24-1,.,TRBJ2-3,.,TGTGCCACCAGTGATCCCAGGGGCGCGGTGGCTGGCCCGTCAGATACGCAGTATTTT,CATSDPRGAVAGPSDTQYF
TRBV6-6,TRBD2,TRBJ2-3,.,TGTGCCAGCAGTTTGGGGGGGAGGGATACGCAGTATTTT,CASSLGGRDTQYF
TRBV7-9,.,TRBJ1-5,.,TGTGCCAGCAGCGAGACAGCCTATCAGCCCCAGCATTTT,CASSETAYQPQHF
TRBV19,.,TRBJ1-4,.,TGTGCCAGTAGTACTGACAGCCTTAGGACCTATAATGAAAAACTGTTTTTT,CASSTDSLRTYNEKLFF
TRBV12-3/TRBV12-4,.,TRBJ1-2,once,TGTGCCAGCAGTGACAGCTTCTATGGCTACACCTTC,CASSDSFYGYTF